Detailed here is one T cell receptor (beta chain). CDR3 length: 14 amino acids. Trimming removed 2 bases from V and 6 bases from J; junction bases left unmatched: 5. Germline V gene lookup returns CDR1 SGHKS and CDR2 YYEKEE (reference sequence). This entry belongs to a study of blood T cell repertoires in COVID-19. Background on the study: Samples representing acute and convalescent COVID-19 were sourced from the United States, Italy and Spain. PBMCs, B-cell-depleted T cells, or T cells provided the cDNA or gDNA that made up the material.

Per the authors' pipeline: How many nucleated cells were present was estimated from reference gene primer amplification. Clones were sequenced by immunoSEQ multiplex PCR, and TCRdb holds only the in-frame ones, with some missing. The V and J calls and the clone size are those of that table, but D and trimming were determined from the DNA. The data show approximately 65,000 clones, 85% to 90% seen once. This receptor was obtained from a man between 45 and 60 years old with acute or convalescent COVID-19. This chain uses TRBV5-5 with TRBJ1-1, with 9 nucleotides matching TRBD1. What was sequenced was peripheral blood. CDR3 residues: CASSLGGQGPEAFF. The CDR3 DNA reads TGTGCCAGCAGCTTAGGGGGACAGGGACCTGAAGCTTTCTTT.